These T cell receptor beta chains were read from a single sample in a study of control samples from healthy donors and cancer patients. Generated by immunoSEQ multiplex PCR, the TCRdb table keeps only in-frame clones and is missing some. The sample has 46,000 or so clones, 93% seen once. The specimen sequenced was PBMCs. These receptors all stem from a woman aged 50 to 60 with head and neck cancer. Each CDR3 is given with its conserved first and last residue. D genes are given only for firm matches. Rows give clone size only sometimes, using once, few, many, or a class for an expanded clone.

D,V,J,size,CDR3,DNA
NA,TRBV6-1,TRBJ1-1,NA,CASSEGLAVDTEAFF,TGTGCCAGCAGTGAAGGTTTGGCCGTGGACACTGAAGCTTTCTTT
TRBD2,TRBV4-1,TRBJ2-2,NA,CASSLAGVTGELFF,TGCGCCAGCAGCTTAGCGGGAGTAACCGGGGAGCTGTTTTTT
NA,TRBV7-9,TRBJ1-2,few,CASSLEHVRGGYTF,TGTGCCAGCAGCTTAGAACACGTCCGAGGAGGCTACACCTTC
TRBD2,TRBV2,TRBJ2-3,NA,CASSLGWTSGATSTDTQYF,TGTGCCAGCAGTCTCGGCTGGACTAGCGGGGCAACTAGCACAGATACGCAGTATTTT
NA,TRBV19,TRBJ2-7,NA,CASSIAAHSGEQYF,TGTGCCAGTAGTATAGCAGCTCATTCAGGTGAGCAGTACTTC
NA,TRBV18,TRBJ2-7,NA,CASSRGYEQYF,TGTGCCAGCTCCCGGGGTTACGAGCAGTACTTC
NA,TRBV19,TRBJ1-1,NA,CASSTRGTFEAFF,TGTGCCAGTAGTACCCGTGGGACCTTTGAAGCTTTCTTT
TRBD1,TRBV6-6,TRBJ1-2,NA,CASSQGLNYGYTF,TGTGCCAGCTCACAGGGGTTAAACTATGGCTACACCTTC
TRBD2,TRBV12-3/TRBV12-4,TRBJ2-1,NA,CASIDPSGEQFF,TGTGCCAGCATCGACCCTAGCGGTGAGCAGTTCTTC
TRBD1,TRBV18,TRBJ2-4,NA,CASSQGQEKNIQYF,TGTGCCAGCTCACAAGGACAGGAGAAAAACATTCAGTACTTC
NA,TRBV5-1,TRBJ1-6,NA,CASSLGGNNSPLHF,TGCGCCAGCAGCTTGGGGGGTAATAATTCACCCCTCCACTTT
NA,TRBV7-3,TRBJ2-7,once,CASSLARGYEQYF,TGTGCCAGCAGCTTAGCCAGGGGTTACGAGCAGTACTTC